Listed below are T cell receptor beta chains from one sample, sequenced in a study of blood T cell repertoires in COVID-19. Profiling relied on immunoSEQ multiplex PCR, and the TCRdb table lists in-frame clones only, not all of them. The sample holds some 200,000 clones; more than 65% are singletons and the top ten take around 3%. The sequenced sample was peripheral blood. All receptors derive from a woman aged 25 to 39 who had recovered from COVID-19. The CDR3 runs from the conserved cysteine through the conserved F or W. Fields, in order: clone size, J gene, D gene, V gene, CDR3 protein, CDR3 DNA. D genes are given only for firm matches. Expanded clones are given a class, and other clones once, few, many or no size at all.

clone_size: -; j_call: TRBJ1-1; d_call: -; v_call: TRBV11-2; cdr3_aa: CASSHLRTANTEAFF; cdr3_nt: TGTGCCAGCAGCCACCTCCGGACAGCGAACACTGAAGCTTTCTTT
clone_size: -; j_call: TRBJ2-7; d_call: -; v_call: TRBV30; cdr3_aa: CAWGTDSYEQYF; cdr3_nt: TGTGCCTGGGGGACTGACTCCTACGAGCAGTACTTC
clone_size: -; j_call: TRBJ2-7; d_call: -; v_call: TRBV30; cdr3_aa: CAWTPGTHGKYF; cdr3_nt: TGTGCCTGGACCCCCGGGACTCATGGAAAGTACTTC
clone_size: -; j_call: TRBJ1-6; d_call: -; v_call: TRBV27; cdr3_aa: CASSSEPTGPFNSPLHF; cdr3_nt: TGTGCCAGCAGTTCCGAACCCACAGGGCCCTTTAATTCACCCCTCCACTTT
clone_size: -; j_call: TRBJ2-3; d_call: TRBD2; v_call: TRBV19; cdr3_aa: CASSPYPGLAPTDTQYF; cdr3_nt: TGTGCCAGTAGTCCTTATCCGGGACTAGCGCCCACAGATACGCAGTATTTT
clone_size: -; j_call: TRBJ1-5; d_call: TRBD1; v_call: TRBV18; cdr3_aa: CASSPPGQGQPQHF; cdr3_nt: TGTGCCAGCTCACCACCGGGACAGGGGCAGCCCCAGCATTTT
clone_size: -; j_call: TRBJ2-1; d_call: TRBD1; v_call: TRBV10-3; cdr3_aa: CATKSRDRSYNEQFF; cdr3_nt: TGTGCCACCAAATCTCGGGACAGGTCCTACAATGAGCAGTTCTTC
clone_size: -; j_call: TRBJ2-7; d_call: TRBD1; v_call: TRBV27; cdr3_aa: CASNKDRGHEQYF; cdr3_nt: TGTGCCAGCAATAAGGACAGGGGCCACGAGCAGTACTTC
clone_size: -; j_call: TRBJ1-6; d_call: -; v_call: TRBV14; cdr3_aa: CASSQLQIPNSPLHF; cdr3_nt: TGTGCCAGCAGCCAACTTCAGATACCGAATTCACCCCTCCACTTT
clone_size: -; j_call: TRBJ2-7; d_call: -; v_call: TRBV19; cdr3_aa: CASSIAHSYPYEQYF; cdr3_nt: TGTGCCAGTAGTATTGCCCACTCATATCCCTACGAGCAGTACTTC
clone_size: -; j_call: TRBJ1-4; d_call: TRBD1; v_call: TRBV30; cdr3_aa: CAWETGANEKLFF; cdr3_nt: TGTGCCTGGGAAACAGGGGCGAATGAAAAACTGTTTTTT
clone_size: -; j_call: TRBJ2-2; d_call: TRBD2; v_call: TRBV28; cdr3_aa: CASSLRAGGPNTGELFF; cdr3_nt: TGTGCCAGCAGTTTACGTGCGGGGGGCCCGAACACCGGGGAGCTGTTTTTT
clone_size: once; j_call: TRBJ1-5; d_call: TRBD1; v_call: TRBV19; cdr3_aa: CASSPQRGGDQPQHF; cdr3_nt: TGTGCCAGTAGTCCCCAGAGAGGGGGCGATCAGCCCCAGCATTTT
clone_size: -; j_call: TRBJ2-5; d_call: TRBD1; v_call: TRBV7-3; cdr3_aa: CASSSQGAETQYF; cdr3_nt: TGTGCCAGCAGCTCACAGGGGGCCGAGACCCAGTACTTC
clone_size: once; j_call: TRBJ2-7; d_call: TRBD1; v_call: TRBV18; cdr3_aa: CASSPIGTGLYEQYF; cdr3_nt: TGTGCCAGCTCACCAATTGGGACAGGGCTCTACGAGCAGTACTTC
clone_size: -; j_call: TRBJ2-7; d_call: -; v_call: TRBV21-1; cdr3_aa: CASQNPASGRYF; cdr3_nt: TGTGCCAGCCAAAATCCGGCTAGCGGGAGATACTTC
clone_size: -; j_call: TRBJ2-7; d_call: TRBD2; v_call: TRBV7-6; cdr3_aa: CASSLPPWTSGRADEQYF; cdr3_nt: TGTGCCAGCAGCTTACCCCCTTGGACTAGCGGGAGGGCCGACGAGCAGTACTTC
clone_size: -; j_call: TRBJ2-2; d_call: -; v_call: TRBV29-1; cdr3_aa: CSVDSGPFNTGELFF; cdr3_nt: TGCAGCGTTGATTCGGGTCCATTTAACACCGGGGAGCTGTTTTTT
clone_size: -; j_call: TRBJ2-1; d_call: -; v_call: TRBV3-1/TRBV3-2; cdr3_aa: CASSQALGTHNEQFF; cdr3_nt: TGTGCCAGCAGCCAAGCTCTAGGTACGCACAATGAGCAGTTCTTC
clone_size: few; j_call: TRBJ1-5; d_call: -; v_call: TRBV21-1; cdr3_aa: CASSALANRTGYQPQHF; cdr3_nt: TGTGCCAGCAGCGCGCTCGCCAATCGGACAGGATACCAGCCCCAGCATTTT
clone_size: -; j_call: TRBJ1-2; d_call: TRBD1; v_call: TRBV5-1; cdr3_aa: CASSLRTGGADGYTF; cdr3_nt: TGCGCCAGCAGCTTGCGTACAGGGGGCGCAGATGGCTACACCTTC
clone_size: -; j_call: TRBJ1-2; d_call: TRBD1; v_call: TRBV5-4; cdr3_aa: CASSEGQGGFGYTF; cdr3_nt: TGTGCCAGCAGCGAAGGACAGGGAGGTTTCGGCTACACCTTC
clone_size: -; j_call: TRBJ2-3; d_call: TRBD2; v_call: TRBV4-1; cdr3_aa: CASSSGLAGDSDTQYF; cdr3_nt: TGCGCCAGCAGCTCTGGCCTAGCGGGAGACTCAGATACGCAGTATTTT
clone_size: once; j_call: TRBJ1-1; d_call: -; v_call: TRBV9; cdr3_aa: CASSEDPGRDTEAFF; cdr3_nt: TGTGCCAGCAGCGAGGACCCCGGGAGGGACACTGAAGCTTTCTTT
clone_size: -; j_call: TRBJ2-7; d_call: TRBD1; v_call: TRBV27; cdr3_aa: CASSSHIVPTGGSYEQYF; cdr3_nt: TGTGCCAGCAGTTCTCATATAGTCCCGACAGGGGGTTCCTACGAGCAGTACTTC
clone_size: -; j_call: TRBJ2-4; d_call: TRBD1; v_call: TRBV12-3/TRBV12-4; cdr3_aa: CASMDRGSIQYF; cdr3_nt: TGTGCCAGTATGGACAGGGGGAGCATTCAGTACTTC
clone_size: -; j_call: TRBJ2-2; d_call: -; v_call: TRBV28; cdr3_aa: CASSLITGAGTGELFF; cdr3_nt: TGTGCCAGCAGTTTAATCACAGGGGCGGGAACCGGGGAGCTGTTTTTT
clone_size: -; j_call: TRBJ1-1; d_call: TRBD1; v_call: TRBV5-1; cdr3_aa: CASSLGTGANTEAFF; cdr3_nt: TGCGCCAGCAGCTTGGGAACAGGGGCGAACACTGAAGCTTTCTTT
clone_size: -; j_call: TRBJ2-2; d_call: -; v_call: TRBV28; cdr3_aa: CASSLRSEGTNTGPGELFF; cdr3_nt: TGTGCCAGCAGTTTACGGTCTGAAGGGACAAATACAGGGCCCGGGGAGCTGTTTTTT
clone_size: -; j_call: TRBJ2-1; d_call: TRBD2; v_call: TRBV27; cdr3_aa: CASSFEIAGVYNEQFF; cdr3_nt: TGTGCCAGCAGTTTCGAAATAGCGGGAGTCTACAATGAGCAGTTCTTC
clone_size: -; j_call: TRBJ2-3; d_call: -; v_call: TRBV5-1; cdr3_aa: CASSFPQARGYTQYF; cdr3_nt: TGCGCCAGCAGCTTCCCTCAGGCTAGGGGGTATACGCAGTATTTT
clone_size: -; j_call: TRBJ2-6; d_call: -; v_call: TRBV12-3/TRBV12-4; cdr3_aa: CASSFIGANVLTF; cdr3_nt: TGTGCCAGCAGTTTCATCGGGGCCAACGTCCTGACTTTC
clone_size: once; j_call: TRBJ1-5; d_call: -; v_call: TRBV28; cdr3_aa: CASSLTDSNQPQHF; cdr3_nt: TGTGCCAGCAGCCTGACAGATAGCAATCAGCCCCAGCATTTT
clone_size: -; j_call: TRBJ1-2; d_call: TRBD1; v_call: TRBV6-1; cdr3_aa: CASSELGDRGHSNYGYTF; cdr3_nt: TGTGCCAGCAGTGAATTAGGGGACAGGGGTCATTCTAACTATGGCTACACCTTC
clone_size: -; j_call: TRBJ2-7; d_call: TRBD1; v_call: TRBV2; cdr3_aa: CASSDHQRTGSYEQYF; cdr3_nt: TGTGCCAGCAGTGACCACCAACGGACAGGCTCCTACGAGCAGTACTTC
clone_size: -; j_call: TRBJ2-3; d_call: -; v_call: TRBV20-1; cdr3_aa: CSASPGTDTQYF; cdr3_nt: TGCAGTGCTAGTCCCGGCACAGATACGCAGTATTTT
clone_size: -; j_call: TRBJ1-2; d_call: -; v_call: TRBV28; cdr3_aa: CASSLGIGAGYTF; cdr3_nt: TGTGCCAGCAGTTTAGGTATAGGGGCTGGCTACACCTTC
clone_size: -; j_call: TRBJ2-1; d_call: TRBD2; v_call: TRBV6-6; cdr3_aa: CASSSTGTRESNEQFF; cdr3_nt: TGTGCCAGCAGTTCTACCGGGACTAGAGAATCCAATGAGCAGTTCTTC
clone_size: -; j_call: TRBJ2-5; d_call: -; v_call: TRBV28; cdr3_aa: CASSLNPSGYEETQYF; cdr3_nt: TGTGCCAGCAGTCTCAACCCGTCAGGGTACGAGGAGACCCAGTACTTC
clone_size: few; j_call: TRBJ2-7; d_call: -; v_call: TRBV11-2; cdr3_aa: CASSSQGYEQYF; cdr3_nt: TGTGCCAGCAGCTCACAGGGATATGAGCAGTACTTC
clone_size: -; j_call: TRBJ2-3; d_call: TRBD2; v_call: TRBV28; cdr3_aa: CASTESTSGSSTDTQYF; cdr3_nt: TGTGCCAGCACCGAATCGACTAGCGGGTCGAGCACAGATACGCAGTATTTT
clone_size: -; j_call: TRBJ2-3; d_call: -; v_call: TRBV11-3; cdr3_aa: CASSFSRGDTQYF; cdr3_nt: TGTGCCAGCAGCTTTTCGCGGGGAGATACGCAGTATTTT
clone_size: once; j_call: TRBJ2-7; d_call: -; v_call: TRBV21-1; cdr3_aa: CASSQTSGRAYEQYF; cdr3_nt: TGTGCCAGCAGCCAGACTAGCGGGAGAGCTTACGAGCAGTACTTC
clone_size: -; j_call: TRBJ1-4; d_call: -; v_call: TRBV18; cdr3_aa: CASSKYTRQTATNEKLFF; cdr3_nt: TGTGCCAGCTCTAAATACACTCGGCAGACAGCAACTAATGAAAAACTGTTTTTT
clone_size: once; j_call: TRBJ2-3; d_call: -; v_call: TRBV9; cdr3_aa: CASSVGGTHGTDTQYF; cdr3_nt: TGTGCCAGCAGCGTAGGCGGGACGCACGGCACAGATACGCAGTATTTT
clone_size: -; j_call: TRBJ1-6; d_call: -; v_call: TRBV6-5; cdr3_aa: CASSYSGGYNSPLHF; cdr3_nt: TGTGCCAGCAGTTACTCGGGGGGGTATAATTCACCCCTCCACTTT
clone_size: -; j_call: TRBJ2-7; d_call: TRBD2; v_call: TRBV30; cdr3_aa: CAGSGSVPREQYF; cdr3_nt: TGTGCCGGTAGCGGGAGTGTCCCCCGGGAGCAGTACTTC
clone_size: few; j_call: TRBJ1-2; d_call: TRBD1; v_call: TRBV29-1; cdr3_aa: CSVPGQGGDYGYTF; cdr3_nt: TGCAGCGTCCCCGGACAGGGTGGGGACTATGGCTACACCTTC
clone_size: few; j_call: TRBJ2-1; d_call: TRBD1; v_call: TRBV9; cdr3_aa: CASSSGTGGDYGQFF; cdr3_nt: TGTGCCAGCAGCTCCGGGACAGGGGGCGATTATGGTCAATTCTTC
clone_size: -; j_call: TRBJ1-3; d_call: -; v_call: TRBV5-4; cdr3_aa: CASSSGTLGNTIYF; cdr3_nt: TGTGCCAGCAGCTCCGGGACACTAGGAAACACCATATATTTT
clone_size: few; j_call: TRBJ1-2; d_call: -; v_call: TRBV6-1; cdr3_aa: CASSEGTSNYGYTF; cdr3_nt: TGTGCCAGCAGTGAAGGTACATCCAACTATGGCTACACCTTC
clone_size: -; j_call: TRBJ1-2; d_call: TRBD1; v_call: TRBV6-6; cdr3_aa: CASRETGAYGYTF; cdr3_nt: TGTGCCAGCAGGGAGACAGGGGCCTATGGCTACACCTTC
clone_size: -; j_call: TRBJ2-3; d_call: TRBD1; v_call: TRBV30; cdr3_aa: CAWGTGWGTNTQYF; cdr3_nt: TGTGCCTGGGGGACAGGGTGGGGTACAAATACGCAGTATTTT